Listed below are T cell receptor beta chains from one sample, sequenced in a study of T cells in Graves' hyperthyroidism and ophthalmopathy. TCRdb itself ran the multiplex PCR reads through MiXCR, one entry per CDR3 protein. The table has 500,000 or so distinct CDR3 sequences, 15% to 20% seen once. The sample comprised blood. These receptors came from a woman under 30 with Graves' ophthalmopathy. CDR3s include the opening cysteine and the closing phenylalanine or tryptophan. Each record gives: J gene, V gene, CDR3 protein.

TRBJ1-5 TRBV27 CASRSTNQPQHF
TRBJ1-2 TRBV28 CASTLTQFYGCTF
TRBJ2-7 TRBV7-2 CASSLSGGLAGGEQYF
TRBJ1-1 TRBV19 CASIGRQNTEAFF
TRBJ1-1 TRBV10-3 CAIMTAENTEAFF
TRBJ1-5 TRBV18 CASSNREDQPQHF
TRBJ1-1 TRBV6-1 CASSEGGGFTEAFF
TRBJ2-3 TRBV27 CASSRLAGGLGASTDTQYF
TRBJ2-5 TRBV5-1 CASSLAPSGAGEETQYF
TRBJ2-7 TRBV7-9 CASSLGGSGSHYEQYF
TRBJ2-7 TRBV28 CASSPIWTLFSYEQYF
TRBJ2-1 TRBV25-1 CASSEANYNEQFF
TRBJ2-3 TRBV15 CATSRAQGLDTQYF
TRBJ2-2 TRBV7-3 CASSPKTSTGELFF
TRBJ1-2 TRBV7-9 CASSPGGQPDGYTF
TRBJ1-5 TRBV28 CASNPEPGFIQPQHF
TRBJ2-7 TRBV28 CASSRRAYEQYF
TRBJ2-3 TRBV7-6 CASSLALAGGTDTQYF
TRBJ2-1 TRBV27 CASSLTFGQARDEQFF
TRBJ2-7 TRBV18 CASSPYGGEQYF
TRBJ2-3 TRBV30 CAWRQRDTQYF
TRBJ1-1 TRBV7-3 CASSFSRTGTTYAEAFF
TRBJ1-1 TRBV16 CASSTGRSNTEAFF
TRBJ2-7 TRBV7-2 CASSLGAENTYEQYF
TRBJ2-3 TRBV18 CASAGDFTDTQYF
TRBJ2-1 TRBV6-5 CASSLLAGGRNEQFF
TRBJ2-6 TRBV6-1 CASSGSSSGANVLTF
TRBJ2-7 TRBV11-2 CASRNLAGGGEQYF
TRBJ2-1 TRBV27 CASSWGLANNEQFF
TRBJ2-5 TRBV7-2 CASSIYSGTRQETQYF
TRBJ2-5 TRBV9 CASSVDTLPQETQYF
TRBJ2-5 TRBV7-8 CASSFGFIAGGLGETQYF
TRBJ2-3 TRBV24-1 CATSASGSPADTQYF
TRBJ2-1 TRBV6-1 CASSVTGTLYNEQFF
TRBJ1-1 TRBV6-2/TRBV6-3 CASSRIGPNTEAFF
TRBJ1-1 TRBV9 CASGAQTGNTEAFF
TRBJ1-2 TRBV13 CASSMADLYGYTF
TRBJ2-3 TRBV6-6 CASSYSRKDTQYF
TRBJ1-5 TRBV6-1 CASSGTGEAQPQHF
TRBJ2-1 TRBV7-3 CASSLTPLPSMGGEQFF
TRBJ1-5 TRBV6-2/TRBV6-3 CASSGLPGQGSNQPQHF
TRBJ2-1 TRBV6-6 CASSYLAGGDNEQFF
TRBJ2-4 TRBV9 CASSVSSGGPLAKNIQYF
TRBJ2-2 TRBV28 CASRGTAGELFF
TRBJ2-1 TRBV5-1 CASSPPSGNYNEQFF
TRBJ2-3 TRBV7-2 CASSFPSGRGISTDTQYF
TRBJ1-2 TRBV11-1 CASSLRTGLGYTF
TRBJ2-7 TRBV7-2 CASSYAGTGPYEQYF
TRBJ2-4 TRBV11-3 CASSLQTSGSVFIQYF
TRBJ1-4 TRBV6-4 CASSEGQGAEKLFF
TRBJ1-5 TRBV6-2/TRBV6-3 CASSPRVGGPEPHSNQPQHF
TRBJ2-3 TRBV5-8 CASSLAVAGSSTDTQYF
TRBJ1-4 TRBV5-1 CASSLDGTVDKGKLFF
TRBJ2-3 TRBV4-1 CASSHLPTTDTQYF
TRBJ2-4 TRBV20-1 CSVWGHIQYF
TRBJ2-1 TRBV7-8 CASSFPEKEQFF
TRBJ1-1 TRBV29-1 CSVDKGLDTEAFF
TRBJ2-7 TRBV29-1 CSVEEGSSYEQYF
TRBJ1-1 TRBV5-1 CASSLVASNTGAFF